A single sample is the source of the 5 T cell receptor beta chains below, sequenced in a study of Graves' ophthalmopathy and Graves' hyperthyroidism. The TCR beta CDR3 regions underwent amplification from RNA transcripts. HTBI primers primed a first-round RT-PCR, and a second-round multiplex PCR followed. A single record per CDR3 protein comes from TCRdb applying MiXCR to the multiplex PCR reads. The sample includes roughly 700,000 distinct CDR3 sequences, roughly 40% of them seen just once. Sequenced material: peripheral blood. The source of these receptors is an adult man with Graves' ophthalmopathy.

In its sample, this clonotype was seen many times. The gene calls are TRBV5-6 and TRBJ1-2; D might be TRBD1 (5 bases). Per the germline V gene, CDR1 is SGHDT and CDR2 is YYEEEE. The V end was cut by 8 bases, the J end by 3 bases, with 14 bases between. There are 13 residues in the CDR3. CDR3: CASYRGSDYGYTF. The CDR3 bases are TGTGCCAGTTATAGGGGTAGCGACTATGGCTACACCTTC.

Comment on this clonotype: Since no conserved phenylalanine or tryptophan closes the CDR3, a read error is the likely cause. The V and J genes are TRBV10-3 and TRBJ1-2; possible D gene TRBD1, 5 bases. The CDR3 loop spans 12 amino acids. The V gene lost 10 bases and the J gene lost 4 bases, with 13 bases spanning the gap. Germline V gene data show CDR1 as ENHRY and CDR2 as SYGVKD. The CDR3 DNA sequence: TGTGCCAGCAAGAAGACAGCCTATGGCTACACCGTC. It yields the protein CASKKTAYGYTV.

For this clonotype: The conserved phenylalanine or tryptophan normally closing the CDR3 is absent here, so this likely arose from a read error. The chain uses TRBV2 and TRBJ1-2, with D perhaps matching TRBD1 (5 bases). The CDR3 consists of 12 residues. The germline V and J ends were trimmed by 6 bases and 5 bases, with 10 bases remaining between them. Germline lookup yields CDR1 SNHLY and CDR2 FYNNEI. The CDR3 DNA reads TGTGCCAGCAGCGTAGGGGCGTATGGCTACACCCTC. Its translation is CASSVGAYGYTL.

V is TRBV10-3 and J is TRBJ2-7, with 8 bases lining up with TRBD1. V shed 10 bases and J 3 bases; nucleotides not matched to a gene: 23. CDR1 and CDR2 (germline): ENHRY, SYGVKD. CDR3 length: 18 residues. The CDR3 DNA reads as TGTGCCAGCAGGGACCGGACAGGGCAGGGTCCCTCGCGCTACGAGCAGTACTTC. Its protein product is CASRDRTGQGPSRYEQYF.

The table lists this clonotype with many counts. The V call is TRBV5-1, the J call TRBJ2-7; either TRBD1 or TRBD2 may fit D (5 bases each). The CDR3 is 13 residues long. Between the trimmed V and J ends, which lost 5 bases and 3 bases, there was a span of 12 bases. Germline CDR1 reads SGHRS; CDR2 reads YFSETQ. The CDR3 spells CASRPDGGYEQYF. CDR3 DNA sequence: TGCGCCAGCAGACCCGATGGGGGCTACGAGCAGTACTTC.